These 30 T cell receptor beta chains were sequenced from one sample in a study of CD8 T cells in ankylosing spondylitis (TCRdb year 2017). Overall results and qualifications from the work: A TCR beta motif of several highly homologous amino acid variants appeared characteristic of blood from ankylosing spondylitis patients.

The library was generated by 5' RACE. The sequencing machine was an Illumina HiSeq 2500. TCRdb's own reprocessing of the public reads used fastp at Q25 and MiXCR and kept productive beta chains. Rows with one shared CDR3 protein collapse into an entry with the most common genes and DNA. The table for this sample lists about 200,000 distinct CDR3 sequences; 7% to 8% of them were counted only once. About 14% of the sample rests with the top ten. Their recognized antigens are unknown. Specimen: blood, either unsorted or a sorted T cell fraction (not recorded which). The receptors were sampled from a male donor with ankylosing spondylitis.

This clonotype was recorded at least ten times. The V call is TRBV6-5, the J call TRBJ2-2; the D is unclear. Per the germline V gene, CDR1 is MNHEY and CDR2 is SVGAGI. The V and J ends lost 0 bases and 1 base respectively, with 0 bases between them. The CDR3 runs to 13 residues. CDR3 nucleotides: TGTGCCAGCAGTTACTCGAACACCGGGGAGCTGTTTTTT. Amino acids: CASSYSNTGELFF.

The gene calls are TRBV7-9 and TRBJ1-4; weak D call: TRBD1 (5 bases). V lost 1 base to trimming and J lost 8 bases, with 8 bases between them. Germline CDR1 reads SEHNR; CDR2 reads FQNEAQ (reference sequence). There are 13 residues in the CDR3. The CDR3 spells CASSLVGEEKLFF. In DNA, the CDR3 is TGTGCCAGCAGCTTAGTAGGGGAAGAAAAACTGTTTTTT.

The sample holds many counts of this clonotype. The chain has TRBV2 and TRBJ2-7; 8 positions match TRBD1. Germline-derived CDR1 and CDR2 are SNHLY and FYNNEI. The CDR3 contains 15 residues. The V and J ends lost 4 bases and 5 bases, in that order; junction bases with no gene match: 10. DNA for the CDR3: TGTGCCAGCAGTGGATGGACAGGGCGATTCGACGAGCAGTACTTC. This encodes CASSGWTGRFDEQYF.

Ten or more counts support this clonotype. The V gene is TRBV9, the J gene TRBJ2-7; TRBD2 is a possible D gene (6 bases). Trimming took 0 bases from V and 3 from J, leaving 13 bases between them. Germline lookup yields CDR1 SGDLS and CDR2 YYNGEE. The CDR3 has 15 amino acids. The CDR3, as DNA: TGTGCCAGCAGCGTAGCCGGGACTGAAAGCTACGAGCAGTACTTC. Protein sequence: CASSVAGTESYEQYF.

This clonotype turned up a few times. CDR3 residues: CATSLFPRLGANEKLFF. As DNA, the CDR3 is TGTGCCACCAGCCTCTTCCCCCGCCTGGGAGCTAATGAAAAACTGTTTTTT. The V gene is TRBV15, the J gene TRBJ1-4; D call uncertain. The germline V gene has CDR1 LNHNV and CDR2 YYDKDF (reference sequence). V was clipped by 5 bases and J by 3 bases, with 19 bases between them. The CDR3 sequence is 17 residues long. Complete variable domain (other parts from reference TRBV15 and TRBJ1-4): DAMVIQNPRYQVTQFGKPVTLSCSQTLNHNVMYWYQQKSSQAPKLLFHYYDKDFNNEADTPDNFQSRRPNTSFCFLDIRSPGLGDTAMYLCATSLFPRLGANEKLFFGSGTQLSVL.

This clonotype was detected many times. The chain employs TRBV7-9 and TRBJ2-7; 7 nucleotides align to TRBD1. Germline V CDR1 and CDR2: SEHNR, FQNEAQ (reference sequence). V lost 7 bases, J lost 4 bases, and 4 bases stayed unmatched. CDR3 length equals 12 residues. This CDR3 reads CASNLDRYEQYF. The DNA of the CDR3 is TGTGCCAGCAACCTGGACAGGTACGAGCAGTACTTC.

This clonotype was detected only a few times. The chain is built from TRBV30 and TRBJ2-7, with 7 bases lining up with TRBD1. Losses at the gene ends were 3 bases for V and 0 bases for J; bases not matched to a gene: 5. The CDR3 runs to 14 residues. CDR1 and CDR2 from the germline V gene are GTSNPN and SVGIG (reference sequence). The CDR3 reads CAWRNRGNSYEQYF. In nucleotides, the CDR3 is TGTGCCTGGAGGAACAGGGGAAACTCCTACGAGCAGTACTTC.

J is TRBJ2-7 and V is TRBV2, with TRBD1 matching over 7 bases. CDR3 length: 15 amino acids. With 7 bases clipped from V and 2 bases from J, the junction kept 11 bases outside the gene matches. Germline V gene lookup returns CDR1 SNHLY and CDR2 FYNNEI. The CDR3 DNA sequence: TGTGCCAGCACCCCGTGGATGGGACAGACCTACGAGCAGTACTTC. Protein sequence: CASTPWMGQTYEQYF.

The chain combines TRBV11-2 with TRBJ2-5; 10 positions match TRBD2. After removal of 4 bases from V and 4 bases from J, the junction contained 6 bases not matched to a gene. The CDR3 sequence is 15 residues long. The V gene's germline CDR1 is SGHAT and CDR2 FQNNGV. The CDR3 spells CASSSTSGMGETQYF. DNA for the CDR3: TGTGCCAGCAGCTCTACTAGCGGGATGGGAGAGACCCAGTACTTC.

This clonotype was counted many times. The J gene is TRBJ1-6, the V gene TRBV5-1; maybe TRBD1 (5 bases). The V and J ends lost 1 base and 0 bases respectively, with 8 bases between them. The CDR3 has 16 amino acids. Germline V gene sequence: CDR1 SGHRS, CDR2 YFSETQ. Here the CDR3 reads CASSLSGGSYNSPLHF. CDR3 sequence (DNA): TGCGCCAGCAGCTTGTCGGGGGGCTCCTATAATTCACCCCTCCACTTT. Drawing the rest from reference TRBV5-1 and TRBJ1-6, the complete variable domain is KAGVTQTPRYLIKTRGQQVTLSCSPISGHRSVSWYQQTPGQGLQFLFEYFSETQRNKGNFPGRFSGRQFSNSRSEMNVSTLELGDSALYLCASSLSGGSYNSPLHFGNGTRLTVT.

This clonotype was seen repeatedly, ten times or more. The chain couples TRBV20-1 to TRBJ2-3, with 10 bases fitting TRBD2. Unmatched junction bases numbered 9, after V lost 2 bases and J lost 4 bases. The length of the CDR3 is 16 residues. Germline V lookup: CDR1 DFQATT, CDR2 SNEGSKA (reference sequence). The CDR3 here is CSARPVLAGEADTQYF. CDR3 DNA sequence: TGCAGTGCTAGACCCGTCCTAGCGGGAGAAGCAGATACGCAGTATTTT.

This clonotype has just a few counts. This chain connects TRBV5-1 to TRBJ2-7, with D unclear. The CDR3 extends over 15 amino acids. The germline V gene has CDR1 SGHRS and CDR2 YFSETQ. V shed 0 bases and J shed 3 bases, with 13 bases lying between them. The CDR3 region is CASSLAEGYSYEQYF. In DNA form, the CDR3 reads TGCGCCAGCAGCTTGGCCGAAGGGTATAGCTACGAGCAGTACTTC.

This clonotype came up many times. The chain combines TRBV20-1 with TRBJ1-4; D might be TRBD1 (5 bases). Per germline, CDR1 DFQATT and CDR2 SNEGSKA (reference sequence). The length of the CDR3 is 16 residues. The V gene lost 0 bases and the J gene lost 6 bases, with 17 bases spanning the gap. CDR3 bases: TGCAGTGCTAGAGAGGACATAGTGGTCCCCGATGAAAAACTGTTTTTT. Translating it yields CSAREDIVVPDEKLFF.

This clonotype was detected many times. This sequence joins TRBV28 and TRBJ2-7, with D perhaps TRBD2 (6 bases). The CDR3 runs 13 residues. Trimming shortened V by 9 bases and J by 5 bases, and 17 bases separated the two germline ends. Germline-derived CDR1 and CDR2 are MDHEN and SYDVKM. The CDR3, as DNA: TGTGCCAGTGGATGGGCCTCGGGGGACGAGCAGTACTTC. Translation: CASGWASGDEQYF.

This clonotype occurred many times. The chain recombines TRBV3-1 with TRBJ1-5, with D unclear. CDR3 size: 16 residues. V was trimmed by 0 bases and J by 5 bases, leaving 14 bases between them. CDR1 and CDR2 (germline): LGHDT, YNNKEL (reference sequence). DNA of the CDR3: TGTGCCAGCAGCCAAGATTATGGGTCGAGACATCAGCCCCAGCATTTT. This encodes CASSQDYGSRHQPQHF. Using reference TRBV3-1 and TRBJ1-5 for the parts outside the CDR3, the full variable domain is DTAVSQTPKYLVTQMGNDKSIKCEQNLGHDTMYWYKQDSKKFLKIMFSYNNKELIINETVPNRFSPKSPDKAHLNLHINSLELGDSAVYFCASSQDYGSRHQPQHFGDGTRLSIL.

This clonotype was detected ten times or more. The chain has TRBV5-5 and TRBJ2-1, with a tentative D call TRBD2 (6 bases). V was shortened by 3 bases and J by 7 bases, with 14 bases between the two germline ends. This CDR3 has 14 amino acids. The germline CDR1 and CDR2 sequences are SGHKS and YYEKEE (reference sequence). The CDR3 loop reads CASSWDSGLNEQFF. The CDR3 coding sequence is TGTGCCAGCAGCTGGGACTCCGGGTTAAATGAGCAGTTCTTC.

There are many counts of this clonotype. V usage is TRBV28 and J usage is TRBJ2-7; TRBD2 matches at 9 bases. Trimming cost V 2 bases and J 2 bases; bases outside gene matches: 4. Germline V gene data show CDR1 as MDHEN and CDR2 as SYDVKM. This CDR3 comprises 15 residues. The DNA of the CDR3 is TGTGCCAGCAGTTTAGGGACTAGCCTCCCCTACGAGCAGTACTTC. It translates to CASSLGTSLPYEQYF.

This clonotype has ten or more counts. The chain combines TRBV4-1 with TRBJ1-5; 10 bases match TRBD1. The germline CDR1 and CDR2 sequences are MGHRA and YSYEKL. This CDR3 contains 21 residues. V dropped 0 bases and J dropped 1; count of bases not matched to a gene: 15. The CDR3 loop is CASSQDPTGTGVPSSNQPQHF. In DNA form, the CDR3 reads TGCGCCAGCAGCCAAGACCCGACCGGGACAGGGGTCCCCTCGAGCAATCAGCCCCAGCATTTT.

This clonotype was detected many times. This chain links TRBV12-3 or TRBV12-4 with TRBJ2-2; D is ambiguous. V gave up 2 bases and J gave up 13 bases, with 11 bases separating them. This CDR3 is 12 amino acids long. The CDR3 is CASSLLPLGLFF. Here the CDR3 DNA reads TGTGCCAGCAGTTTATTGCCCCTGGGGCTGTTTTTT.

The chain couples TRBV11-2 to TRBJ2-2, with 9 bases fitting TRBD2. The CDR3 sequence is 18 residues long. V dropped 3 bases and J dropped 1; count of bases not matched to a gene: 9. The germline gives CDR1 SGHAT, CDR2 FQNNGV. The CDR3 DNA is TGTGCCAGCAGCTTTCGGGGACTAGCCATCCGGAACACCGGGGAGCTGTTTTTT. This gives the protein CASSFRGLAIRNTGELFF.

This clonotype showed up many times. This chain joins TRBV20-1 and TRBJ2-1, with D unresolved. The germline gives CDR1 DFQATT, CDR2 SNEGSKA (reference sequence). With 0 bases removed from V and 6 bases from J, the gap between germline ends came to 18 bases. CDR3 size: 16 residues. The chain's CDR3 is CSARDPSGLRTNEQFF. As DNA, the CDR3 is TGCAGTGCTAGAGATCCTTCCGGTCTACGGACCAATGAGCAGTTCTTC.

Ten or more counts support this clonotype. The CDR3 DNA is TGTGCCAGCAGCCAATGGCTAGTTGGCTACAATGAGCAGTTCTTC. This translates into CASSQWLVGYNEQFF. This sequence joins TRBV5-6 and TRBJ2-1; D call uncertain. Germline CDR1 and CDR2: SGHDT and YYEEEE. The CDR3 is 15 amino acids. V was shortened by 4 bases and J by 3 bases, with 14 bases between the two germline ends.

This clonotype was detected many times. CDR3 nucleotides: TGCGCCAGCAGCCTTCGATCAGGAGGCAGGGAGCTGTTTTTT. Its protein product is CASSLRSGGRELFF. The chain combines TRBV4-3 with TRBJ2-2; maybe TRBD2 (5 bases). The CDR3 is 14 residues long. Per the germline V gene, CDR1 is LGHNA and CDR2 is YSLEER. Trimming left V 4 bases short and J 9 bases short, with 15 bases between.

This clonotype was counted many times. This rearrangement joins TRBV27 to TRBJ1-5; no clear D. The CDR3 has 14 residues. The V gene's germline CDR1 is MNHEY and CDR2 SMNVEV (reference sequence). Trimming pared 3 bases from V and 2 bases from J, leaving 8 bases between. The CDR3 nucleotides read TGTGCCAGCAGTTTGGGTATTGGCAATCAGCCCCAGCATTTT. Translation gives CASSLGIGNQPQHF.

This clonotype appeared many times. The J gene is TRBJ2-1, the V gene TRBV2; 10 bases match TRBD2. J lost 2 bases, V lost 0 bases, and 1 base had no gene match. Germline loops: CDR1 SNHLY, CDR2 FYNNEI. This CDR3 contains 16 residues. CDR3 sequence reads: CASSEALAGTYNEQFF. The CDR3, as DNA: TGTGCCAGCAGTGAAGCACTAGCGGGGACCTACAATGAGCAGTTCTTC. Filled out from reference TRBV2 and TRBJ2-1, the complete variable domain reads EPEVTQTPSHQVTQMGQEVILRCVPISNHLYFYWYRQILGQKVEFLVSFYNNEISEKSEIFDDQFSVERPDGSNFTLKIRSTKLEDSAMYFCASSEALAGTYNEQFFGPGTRLTVL.

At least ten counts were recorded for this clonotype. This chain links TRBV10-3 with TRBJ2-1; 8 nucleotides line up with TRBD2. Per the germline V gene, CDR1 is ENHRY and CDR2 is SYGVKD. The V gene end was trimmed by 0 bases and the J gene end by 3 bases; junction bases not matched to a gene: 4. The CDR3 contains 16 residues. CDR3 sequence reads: CAISESIAGSYNEQFF. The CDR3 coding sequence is TGTGCCATCAGTGAGTCGATAGCGGGGAGCTACAATGAGCAGTTCTTC.

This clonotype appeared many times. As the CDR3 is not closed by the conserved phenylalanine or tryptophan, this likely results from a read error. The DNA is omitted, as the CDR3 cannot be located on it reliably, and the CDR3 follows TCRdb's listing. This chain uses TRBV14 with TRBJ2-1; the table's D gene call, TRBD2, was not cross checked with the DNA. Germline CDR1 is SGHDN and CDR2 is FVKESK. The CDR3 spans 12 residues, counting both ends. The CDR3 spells CASSQDGPARSL.

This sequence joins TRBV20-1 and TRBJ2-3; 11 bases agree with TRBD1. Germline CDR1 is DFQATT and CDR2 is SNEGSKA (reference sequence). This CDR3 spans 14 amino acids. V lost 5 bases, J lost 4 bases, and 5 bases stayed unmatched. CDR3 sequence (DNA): TGCAGTGCTGCCGGGACAGGGGGATCAGATACGCAGTATTTT. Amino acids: CSAAGTGGSDTQYF.

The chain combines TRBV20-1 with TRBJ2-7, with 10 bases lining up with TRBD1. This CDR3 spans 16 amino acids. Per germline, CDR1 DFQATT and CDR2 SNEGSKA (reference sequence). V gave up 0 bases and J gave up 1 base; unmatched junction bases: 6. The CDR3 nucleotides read TGCAGTGCTAGAGATGCGGGACAGGGGAAATCCTACGAGCAGTACTTC. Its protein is CSARDAGQGKSYEQYF.

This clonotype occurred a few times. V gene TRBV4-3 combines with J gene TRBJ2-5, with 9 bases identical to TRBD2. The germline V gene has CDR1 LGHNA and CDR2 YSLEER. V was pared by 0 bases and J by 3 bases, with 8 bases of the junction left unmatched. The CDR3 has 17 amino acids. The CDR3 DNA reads TGCGCCAGCAGCCAAGAAACGATAGCGGGGGCCAAAGAGACCCAGTACTTC. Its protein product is CASSQETIAGAKETQYF.